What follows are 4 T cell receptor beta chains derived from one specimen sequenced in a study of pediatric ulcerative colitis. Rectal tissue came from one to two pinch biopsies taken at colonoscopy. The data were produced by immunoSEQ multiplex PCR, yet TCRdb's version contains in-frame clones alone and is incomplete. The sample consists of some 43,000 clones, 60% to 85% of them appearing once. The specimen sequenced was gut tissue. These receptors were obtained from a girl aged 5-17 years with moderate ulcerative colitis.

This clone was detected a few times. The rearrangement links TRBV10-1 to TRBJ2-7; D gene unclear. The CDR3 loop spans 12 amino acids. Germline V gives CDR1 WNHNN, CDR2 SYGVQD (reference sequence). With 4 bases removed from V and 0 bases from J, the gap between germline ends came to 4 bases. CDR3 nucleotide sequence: TGCGCCAGCAGTGGGGACTCCTACGAGCAGTACTTC. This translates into CASSGDSYEQYF.

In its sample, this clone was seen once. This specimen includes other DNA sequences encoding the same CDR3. The CDR3 sequence: CASSLDSYTGELFF. For the CDR3, the DNA is TGTGCCAGCAGCTTAGACAGTTACACCGGGGAGCTGTTTTTT. The chain has TRBV7-2 and TRBJ2-2, with D uncertain. CDR1 SGHTA and CDR2 FQGNSA come from the germline V gene. With 1 base removed from V and 3 bases from J, the gap between germline ends came to 6 bases. This CDR3 has 14 amino acids.

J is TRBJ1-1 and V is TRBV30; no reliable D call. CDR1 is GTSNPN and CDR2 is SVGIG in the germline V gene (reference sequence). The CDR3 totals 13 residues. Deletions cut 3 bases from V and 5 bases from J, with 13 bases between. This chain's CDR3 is CAWRAQITTEAFF. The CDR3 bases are TGTGCCTGGAGAGCCCAAATCACGACTGAAGCTTTCTTT.

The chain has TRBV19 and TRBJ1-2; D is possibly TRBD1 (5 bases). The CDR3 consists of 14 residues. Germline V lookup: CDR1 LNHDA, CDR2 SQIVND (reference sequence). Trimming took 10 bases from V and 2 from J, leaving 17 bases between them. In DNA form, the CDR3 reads TGTGCCACTGTGACTGGGGCAGGGAACTATGGCTACACCTTC. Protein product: CATVTGAGNYGYTF.